This TCR beta chain comes out of a study of blood T cell repertoires in COVID-19. Study background: Sites across the United States, Italy and Spain contributed samples from acute and convalescent COVID-19. The cDNA or gDNA used as material had been derived from T cells, B-cell-depleted T cells, or PBMCs.

The authors' processing: Cell counts per sample came from amplifying reference gene primers. This table comes from immunoSEQ multiplex PCR, and its TCRdb copy is limited to in-frame clones, with some not included. V, J and clone size are taken as reported in that table, and D and trimming were inferred from the DNA itself. The data hold 90,000 to 150,000 clones, with 65% to 90% observed a single time. CDR3 size: 14 residues. Trimming removed 4 bases from V and 9 bases from J, with 13 bases in between. Per germline, CDR1 LGHDT and CDR2 YNNKEL (reference sequence). The rearrangement uses TRBV3-1 (or the pseudogene TRBV3-2) and TRBJ1-6; D remains unclear. Specimen: peripheral blood. The clonotype comes from a man at least 80 years old with acute or convalescent COVID-19. The CDR3 sequence is CASSPNARGSPLHF. CDR3 nucleotide sequence: TGTGCCAGCAGCCCCAACGCCCGGGGTTCACCCCTCCACTTT.